The 8 T cell receptor beta chains below all came from one sample that was sequenced in a study of cytomegalovirus exposure and HLA in healthy donors. PCR amplification relied on 60 Vbeta primers (plus 13 Jbeta primers). Here immunoSEQ multiplex PCR was the method, and the copy in TCRdb shows in-frame clones only, minus some. The repertoire holds roughly 150,000 clones, around 76% seen once, with less than 1.2% in the top ten. Specimen: PBMCs. All receptors come from a woman aged 40 to 50 in good health and CMV-seronegative.

This rearrangement joins TRBV29-1 to TRBJ2-7; 11 bases align to TRBD1. The CDR3 is 11 residues long. Germline-derived CDR1 and CDR2 are SQVTM and ANQGSEA. Trimming removed 6 bases from V and 6 bases from J; junction bases left unmatched: 1. The CDR3 protein is CSVGTGGEQYF. The CDR3 DNA follows: TGCAGCGTCGGGACAGGGGGCGAGCAGTACTTC.

This clone was observed a single time. The V and J genes are TRBV7-9 and TRBJ2-7; no reliable D call. CDR1 and CDR2 (germline): SEHNR, FQNEAQ (reference sequence). Trimming cost V 1 base and J 6 bases, with 10 bases left between them. The CDR3 spans 13 residues. CDR3 residues: CASSLGSWSEQYF. For the CDR3, the DNA is TGTGCCAGCAGCTTAGGGTCGTGGAGCGAGCAGTACTTC.

The V and J genes are TRBV5-1 and TRBJ2-3; D is possibly TRBD1 (6 bases). The CDR3 length is 14 residues. V gave up 7 bases and J gave up 3 bases, with 15 bases separating them. CDR1 is SGHRS, CDR2 YFSETQ, per germline. The CDR3 coding sequence is TGCGCCAGCCTGGGGGCAGGGGAAACAGATACGCAGTATTTT. Translated, it gives CASLGAGETDTQYF.

The chain has TRBV14 and TRBJ2-7, with unresolved D. In germline, CDR1 is SGHDN, CDR2 FVKESK. Trimming removed 1 base at V and 2 bases at J, with 15 bases between. The length of the CDR3 is 16 residues. The DNA of the CDR3 is TGTGCCAGCAGCCAAGGCTCATTTGGTAGCACCTACGAGCAGTACTTC. Translated: CASSQGSFGSTYEQYF.

This chain uses TRBV7-2 with TRBJ2-3, with a possible D match to TRBD1 (6 bases). CDR3 length: 15 amino acids. V lost 4 bases and J lost 2, with 13 bases in between. Germline V lookup: CDR1 SGHTA, CDR2 FQGNSA. The CDR3 sequence: CASSSYRAATDTQYF. As DNA, the CDR3 is TGTGCCAGCAGCTCCTACAGGGCCGCCACAGATACGCAGTATTTT. The whole variable domain, filled in from reference TRBV7-2 and TRBJ2-3, reads GAGVSQSPSNKVTEKGKDVELRCDPISGHTALYWYRQSLGQGLEFLIYFQGNSAPDKSGLPSDRFSAERTGGSVSTLTIQRTQQEDSAVYLCASSSYRAATDTQYFGPGTRLTVL.

The DNA of the CDR3 is TGCGCCAGCAGCTTGTCAGGGGTGAACCAAGAGACCCAGTACTTC. This encodes CASSLSGVNQETQYF. The gene calls are TRBV5-1 and TRBJ2-5; TRBD1 is a possible D gene (6 bases). Germline assignment: CDR1 SGHRS and CDR2 YFSETQ. Trimming pared 1 base from V and 0 bases from J, leaving 10 bases between. The CDR3 consists of 15 residues.

This clone has a handful of counts. V gene TRBV29-1 combines with J gene TRBJ2-7; D is possibly TRBD1 (5 bases). The CDR3 has 14 amino acids. V gave up 7 bases and J gave up 4 bases, with 20 bases separating them. Germline loops: CDR1 SQVTM, CDR2 ANQGSEA. The CDR3 coding sequence is TGCAGCGCTGGGGAACGTCAGGGATCGTACGAGCAGTACTTC. It translates to CSAGERQGSYEQYF.

The gene calls are TRBV6-6 and TRBJ2-3; D uncertain. CDR1 is MNHNY and CDR2 is SVGAGI in the germline V gene (reference sequence). V was clipped by 6 bases and J by 3 bases, with 7 bases between them. This CDR3 contains 12 residues. The CDR3 sequence is CASSPGTDTQYF. Written as DNA, the CDR3 is TGTGCCAGCAGCCCCGGGACAGATACGCAGTATTTT.